Listed here are 5 T cell receptor beta chains from one sample, sequenced in a study of shared clonotypes between healthy human individuals. Sequencing used immunoSEQ multiplex PCR; TCRdb keeps in-frame clones, though not all of them. This table holds a few million clones, approximately 93% found once. What was sequenced was naive CD4+ T cells from PBMCs. Subset given: CD45RA+ positively selected. The receptors here all came from a man aged 18 to 30 in good health. Some clones in this sample may be carry-over from other donors' samples.

The chain recombines TRBV10-1 with TRBJ2-1; 16 bases are a match to TRBD2. The germline CDR1 and CDR2 sequences are WNHNN and SYGVQD (reference sequence). The CDR3 is made up of 16 amino acids. The junction had 3 bases not matched to a gene; V was cut back by 3 bases and J by 7 bases. CDR3 in amino acids: CASSDPGLAGGNEQFF. CDR3 DNA sequence: TGCGCCAGCAGTGACCCGGGACTAGCGGGAGGGAATGAGCAGTTCTTC.

The genes are TRBV9 and TRBJ2-3; D gene unclear. Germline V gene lookup returns CDR1 SGDLS and CDR2 YYNGEE. V was trimmed by 0 bases and J by 2 bases, leaving 4 bases between them. This CDR3 has 13 residues. The chain's CDR3 is CASSVDNTDTQYF. The CDR3 bases are TGTGCCAGCAGCGTAGATAACACAGATACGCAGTATTTT.

The rearrangement uses TRBV7-8 and TRBJ1-4, with 8 bases matching TRBD1. The CDR3 has 14 residues. CDR1 is SGHVS, CDR2 FQNEAQ, per germline. The junction had 4 bases not matched to a gene; V was cut back by 6 bases and J by 4 bases. The CDR3, as DNA: TGTGCCAGCAGAACCGACAGGGGTAATGAAAAACTGTTTTTT. This gives the protein CASRTDRGNEKLFF.

This clone appeared once. CDR3 region: CASSLAQTRGYTF. CDR3 nucleotides: TGTGCCAGCAGTTTAGCACAGACAAGGGGCTACACCTTC. The chain is built from TRBV28 and TRBJ1-2; D is ambiguous. The CDR3 sequence is 13 residues long. V was clipped by 2 bases and J by 8 bases, with 12 bases between them. CDR1 and CDR2 (germline): MDHEN, SYDVKM.

The rearrangement uses TRBV6-1 and TRBJ2-1; a weak D match, TRBD2 (6 bases). The CDR3 is 14 amino acids. V lost 5 bases, J lost 15 bases, and 23 bases lay in between. Germline CDR1 MNHNS, CDR2 SASEGT. In nucleotides, the CDR3 is TGTGCCAGCAGTACATGGACTACCCAAGAGGGGAGGTTCTTC. This sequence encodes CASSTWTTQEGRFF.